This T cell receptor (beta chain) derives from a study of shared clonotypes between healthy human individuals. V was clipped by 5 bases and J by 5 bases, with 9 bases between them. Germline lookup yields CDR1 PRHDT and CDR2 FYEKMQ (reference sequence). The CDR3 contains 13 residues. Assay used: immunoSEQ multiplex PCR; TCRdb lists only in-frame clones, some missing. The table lists some 2 million clones, about 95% of them singletons. CD45RO-negative, CCR7-selected cells formed the naive CD8 fraction, which excluded terminally differentiated effector memory CD45RA+ cells. The J gene is TRBJ2-2, the V gene TRBV13; D is undetermined. The source is a man younger than 30 in good health. The specimen sequenced was naive CD8+ T cells sorted from blood. The CDR3 protein is CASSPARTGELFF. CDR3 sequence (DNA): TGTGCCAGCAGCCCCGCGAGAACCGGGGAGCTGTTTTTT. The variable domain in full, with the rest retrieved from reference TRBV13 and TRBJ2-2, is AAGVIQSPRHLIKEKRETATLKCYPIPRHDTVYWYQQGPGQDPQFLISFYEKMQSDKGSIPDRFSAQQFSDYHSELNMSSLELGDSALYFCASSPARTGELFFGEGSRLTVL.